These 14 T cell receptor beta chains were all obtained from the same sample, sequenced in a study. Cells sorted as Tregs were CD4+, CD25+ and CD127-/low. One entry per CDR3 protein, called by TCRdb with MiXCR from the 5' RACE reads. Here the sample spans around 50,000 distinct CDR3 sequences, around 24% being singletons. Sequencing was done on a sample of tumor-infiltrating Tregs sorted from the breast tumor. The origin of the receptors is a female donor with breast cancer.

This clonotype turned up a few times. The chain recombines TRBV20-1 with TRBJ2-7; D gene unclear. CDR1 DFQATT and CDR2 SNEGSKA come from the germline V gene (reference sequence). The CDR3 runs to 14 residues. Trimming shortened V by 6 bases and J by 2 bases, and 17 bases separated the two germline ends. The CDR3 sequence: CSATGRIQAYEQYF. In nucleotides, the CDR3 is TGCAGTGCCACCGGGCGGATACAAGCCTACGAGCAGTACTTC.

This CDR3 is CASSRTGDNNQPQHF. CDR3 sequence (DNA): TGCGCCAGCAGCCGGACAGGAGACAACAATCAGCCCCAGCATTTT. The chain employs TRBV5-1 and TRBJ1-5; 7 bases match TRBD1. The CDR3 is 15 amino acids. Germline trimming cut 4 bases from V and 3 bases from J; bases unmatched to any gene: 7. Germline loops: CDR1 SGHRS, CDR2 YFSETQ.

The J gene is TRBJ2-5, the V gene TRBV4-2, with D maybe TRBD2 (6 bases). V was pared by 1 base and J by 4 bases, with 16 bases between. CDR3 length: 16 residues. Per the germline V gene, CDR1 is LGHNA and CDR2 is YNFKEQ. The DNA for the CDR3 is TGTGCCAGCAGCCAAGTTGGAACGGGAGAGGGAGAGACCCAGTACTTC. Translating gives CASSQVGTGEGETQYF.

This clonotype was counted between two and nine times. The V gene is TRBV7-2, the J gene TRBJ2-5; D not certain. This CDR3 has 15 amino acids. Germline V gene sequence: CDR1 SGHTA, CDR2 FQGNSA. Trimming stripped 1 base from V and 2 bases from J, with 11 bases between. The CDR3 is CASSLVSQVQETQYF. The CDR3 DNA is TGTGCCAGCAGCTTAGTATCGCAGGTTCAAGAGACCCAGTACTTC.

The CDR3 protein is CASSLGLDSLNTQYF. The CDR3 DNA follows: TGTGCCAGCAGCTTAGGTTTGGACTCCCTGAATACGCAGTATTTT. V gene TRBV7-2 combines with J gene TRBJ2-3, with a tentative D call TRBD2 (5 bases). Trimming took off 1 base at V and 7 bases at J, with 15 bases between the two ends. The CDR3 runs 15 residues. Germline CDR1 SGHTA, CDR2 FQGNSA.

V usage is TRBV2 and J usage is TRBJ1-5; 7 nucleotides align to TRBD1. Germline loops: CDR1 SNHLY, CDR2 FYNNEI. Unmatched junction bases numbered 3, after V lost 6 bases and J lost 4 bases. The CDR3 is 13 residues long. CDR3: CASRGQNNQPQHF. The CDR3 DNA follows: TGTGCCAGCAGGGGACAGAATAATCAGCCCCAGCATTTT.

The table lists this clonotype with a count of one. This CDR3 is CSASGTGLETQYF. The CDR3, as DNA: TGCAGTGCGAGCGGGACAGGGCTGGAGACCCAGTACTTC. V gene TRBV20-1 combines with J gene TRBJ2-5; 9 bases fit TRBD1. The length of the CDR3 is 13 residues. J gave up 5 bases and V 6 bases, and 7 bases lay outside the gene matches. The V gene's germline CDR1 is DFQATT and CDR2 SNEGSKA (reference sequence).

As to this clonotype: One end of the junction does not line up with germline, which may come from a read error. The chain uses TRBV7-2 and TRBJ1-3; the D gene is possibly TRBD1 (5 bases). Germline CDR1 reads SGHTA; CDR2 reads FQGNSA. This CDR3 has 15 residues. The CDR3 sequence is CAGSSARGSGNTIYF. CDR3 DNA sequence: TGTGCCGGCAGCTCCGCAAGGGGCTCAGGAAACACCATATATTTT.

In its sample, this clonotype was seen many times. CDR3 nucleotides: TGTGCCAGCATCGGACAGCGCTATGGCTACACCTTC. Translation gives CASIGQRYGYTF. The chain uses TRBV6-1 and TRBJ1-2, with TRBD1 as a possible D gene (6 bases). Germline V gives CDR1 MNHNS, CDR2 SASEGT. V was clipped by 7 bases and J by 4 bases, with 10 bases between them. This CDR3 spans 12 amino acids.

A single count supports this clonotype. The chain uses TRBV12-3 or TRBV12-4 and TRBJ1-1; D is possibly TRBD1 (5 bases). The V end lost 2 bases, the J end lost 1 base, and 23 bases lay between the germline ends. This CDR3 region has 19 residues. The CDR3 reads CASSLWGWGTPLGNTEAFF. The CDR3 region has the DNA TGTGCCAGCAGTTTATGGGGGTGGGGGACCCCCTTGGGGAACACTGAAGCTTTCTTT.

V usage is TRBV20-1 and J usage is TRBJ1-2; tentatively, D is TRBD1 (5 bases). Trimming shortened V by 3 bases and J by 8 bases, and 19 bases separated the two germline ends. CDR1 is DFQATT and CDR2 is SNEGSKA in the germline V gene (reference sequence). The length of the CDR3 is 14 residues. The CDR3 is CSASGGETFAGYTF. DNA of the CDR3: TGCAGTGCTAGCGGGGGGGAGACATTTGCGGGCTACACCTTC.

A single count supports this clonotype. The chain carries TRBV7-9 and TRBJ2-7, with 10 bases that match TRBD2. Germline trimming cut 8 bases from V and 5 bases from J; bases unmatched to any gene: 3. The CDR3 is 12 residues long. The germline V gene has CDR1 SEHNR and CDR2 FQNEAQ (reference sequence). The CDR3 spells CASEAGGDEQYF. CDR3 DNA: TGTGCCAGCGAAGCGGGAGGGGACGAGCAGTACTTC.

This clonotype was seen at least ten times. This chain joins TRBV5-1 and TRBJ2-1; a possible D gene is TRBD1 (5 bases). V was trimmed by 2 bases and J by 6 bases, leaving 9 bases between them. The CDR3 contains 13 residues. From germline, CDR1 is SGHRS and CDR2 YFSETQ. CDR3 residues: CASSLGHINEQFF. Here the CDR3 DNA reads TGCGCCAGCAGCTTAGGACACATCAATGAGCAGTTCTTC.

J is TRBJ2-2 and V is TRBV5-1; perhaps TRBD1 as D (6 bases). The CDR3 extends over 14 amino acids. Trimming shortened V by 4 bases and J by 3 bases, and 10 bases separated the two germline ends. Germline V lookup: CDR1 SGHRS, CDR2 YFSETQ. The CDR3 DNA sequence: TGCGCCAGCAGCGGAGGACAGTACACCGGGGAGCTGTTTTTT. It yields the protein CASSGGQYTGELFF. Full variable domain (remainder filled in from reference TRBV5-1 and TRBJ2-2): KAGVTQTPRYLIKTRGQQVTLSCSPISGHRSVSWYQQTPGQGLQFLFEYFSETQRNKGNFPGRFSGRQFSNSRSEMNVSTLELGDSALYLCASSGGQYTGELFFGEGSRLTVL.